The 32 T cell receptor beta chains listed next were all sequenced from one sample in a study of blood T cells in healthy people across ages. Next came a second PCR, run for about 6 to 11 cycles, which used a sample-barcoded 5' primer along with a J-beta primer mix. MiXCR, applied by TCRdb to the 5' RACE reads, yields one record per CDR3 protein. The sample yields 750,000 to 850,000 distinct CDR3 sequences, around 25% seen once. These data were likewise used in another study, on T cells of mothers and their children.

The material sequenced was blood. These receptors all come from a boy between 10 and 17 years old in good health.

This chain uses TRBV7-2 with TRBJ2-7, with a weak D call TRBD1 (5 bases). V lost 2 bases and J 0 bases, leaving 14 bases between the germline ends. CDR1 is SGHTA, CDR2 FQGNSA, per germline. The CDR3 consists of 16 residues. CDR3 sequence: CASSLIGAPSSYEQYF. Here the CDR3 DNA reads TGTGCCAGCAGCTTAATAGGGGCGCCGAGCTCCTACGAGCAGTACTTC.

The J gene is TRBJ1-1, the V gene TRBV11-1; 10 bases map to TRBD1. The CDR3 covers 18 residues. V was clipped by 2 bases and J by 0 bases; unmatched bases: 9. The germline gives CDR1 SGHAT, CDR2 FQDESV (reference sequence). CDR3 DNA sequence: TGTGCCAGCAGCTTATGGGCCGGGACAGGGGCCATGAACACTGAAGCTTTCTTT. It translates to CASSLWAGTGAMNTEAFF.

V and J are TRBV12-3 or TRBV12-4 and TRBJ2-7, with 7 nucleotides matching TRBD1. This CDR3 region has 16 residues. J gave up 2 bases and V 2 bases, and 9 bases lay outside the gene matches. The CDR3 is CASSLPATGLPYEQYF. The CDR3 DNA is TGTGCCAGCAGTTTACCTGCGACAGGGCTTCCCTACGAGCAGTACTTC.

This clonotype was picked up a small number of times. The chain uses TRBV5-5 and TRBJ2-4; no clear D. The CDR3 is made up of 13 amino acids. In germline, CDR1 is SGHKS, CDR2 YYEKEE (reference sequence). The ends were cut back, 0 bases at V and 5 bases at J, with 6 bases in the middle. CDR3 amino acids: CASSLVTENIQYF. The CDR3 DNA reads as TGTGCCAGCAGCTTGGTAACGGAAAACATTCAGTACTTC.

In its sample, this clonotype was seen a few times. The chain has TRBV28 and TRBJ2-5; D may be TRBD2 (5 bases). The V end was cut by 5 bases, the J end by 5 bases, with 15 bases between. CDR1 and CDR2 (germline): MDHEN, SYDVKM. The CDR3 runs 14 residues. The CDR3: CASSPFTGWETQYF. In DNA, the CDR3 is TGTGCCAGCAGTCCCTTTACGGGGTGGGAGACCCAGTACTTC.

The chain employs TRBV20-1 and TRBJ2-7; 10 nucleotides align to TRBD2. V lost 2 bases, J lost 11 bases, and 3 bases stayed unmatched. Germline assignment: CDR1 DFQATT and CDR2 SNEGSKA (reference sequence). CDR3 length: 11 amino acids. The CDR3, as DNA: TGCAGTGCTAGACTAGCGGGAGCTGAGTACTTC. It yields the protein CSARLAGAEYF.

The V call is TRBV6-2 or TRBV6-3, the J call TRBJ2-7; 11 bases map to TRBD1. Germline CDR1 MNHEY, CDR2 SVGEGT. The CDR3 totals 17 residues. With V trimmed by 5 bases and J by 4 bases, 13 bases remained unmatched. In DNA, the CDR3 is TGTGCCAGCAGTCACACGAGTCGGACAGGGGGCTTGTACGAGCAGTACTTC. Its protein is CASSHTSRTGGLYEQYF.

This clonotype was recorded a few times. In DNA, the CDR3 is TGTGCCAGCAGAGGAGACAGGGTAGTTCCTGGGGCCAACGTCCTGACTTTC. Translated, it gives CASRGDRVVPGANVLTF. V and J are TRBV2 and TRBJ2-6; 7 positions match TRBD1. The germline V gene has CDR1 SNHLY and CDR2 FYNNEI. V was pared by 6 bases and J by 2 bases, with 10 bases of the junction left unmatched. The CDR3 has 17 amino acids.

J is TRBJ1-3 and V is TRBV12-3 or TRBV12-4; possible D gene TRBD1, 6 bases. The CDR3 spans 17 residues. The V gene lost 6 bases and the J gene lost 0 bases, with 18 bases spanning the gap. The chain's CDR3 is CASRTNPGTNSGNTIYF. The CDR3 nucleotides are TGTGCCAGCAGAACGAACCCCGGGACAAACTCTGGAAACACCATATATTTT.

The gene calls are TRBV28 and TRBJ2-7; 12 bases agree with TRBD1. CDR3 length: 15 amino acids. J lost 2 bases, V lost 9 bases, and 8 bases had no gene match. The germline V gene has CDR1 MDHEN and CDR2 SYDVKM. The CDR3 reads CARRPGTGGPYEQYF. In DNA form, the CDR3 reads TGTGCCAGAAGGCCAGGGACAGGGGGCCCCTACGAGCAGTACTTC.

This clonotype was observed a few times. The CDR3 region has the DNA TGTGCCAGCAGCTTAGGAACGCTAGCGGGAGGGCCAGATACGCAGTATTTT. Amino acids: CASSLGTLAGGPDTQYF. The V gene is TRBV7-6, the J gene TRBJ2-3, with TRBD2 identical over 12 bases. Trimming at V came to 1 base and at J to 4 bases, leaving 6 bases not matched to a gene. Looked up from germline, CDR1 is SGHVS and CDR2 is FNYEAQ. This CDR3 comprises 17 residues. The entire variable domain, with the rest obtained from reference TRBV7-6 and TRBJ2-3, is as follows: GAGVSQSPRYKVTKRGQDVALRCDPISGHVSLYWYRQALGQGPEFLTYFNYEAQQDKSGLPNDRFSAERPEGSISTLTIQRTEQRDSAMYRCASSLGTLAGGPDTQYFGPGTRLTVL.

This rearrangement joins TRBV27 to TRBJ1-2; D gene uncertain. Between the trimmed V and J ends, which lost 5 bases and 4 bases, there was a span of 20 bases. Germline V CDR1 and CDR2: MNHEY, SMNVEV (reference sequence). The CDR3 covers 16 residues. CDR3 DNA sequence: TGTGCCAGCAGTCCCATTATGAGGGCAGGAGGCTATGGCTACACCTTC. Amino acid sequence: CASSPIMRAGGYGYTF.

Only a few counts were recorded for this clonotype. This chain joins TRBV2 and TRBJ2-7, with D unresolved. Matching the DNA end better, TRBJ2-1 makes the J call doubtful. Germline loops: CDR1 SNHLY, CDR2 FYNNEI. This CDR3 is built from 13 residues. CDR3 nucleotides: TGTGCCAGCCCCCAGGACCCTAGGAATGAGCAGTTCTTC. Protein: CASPQDPRNEQFF.

There are a few counts of this clonotype. The V and J genes are TRBV7-2 and TRBJ2-3; 10 bases are shared with TRBD1. The V segment lost 1 base and the J segment 5 bases; nucleotides outside the gene matches: 3. There are 15 residues in the CDR3. Per germline, CDR1 SGHTA and CDR2 FQGNSA. The CDR3, as DNA: TGTGCCAGCAGCTTAGTGGGACAGGGGCGAGATACGCAGTATTTT. It translates to CASSLVGQGRDTQYF.

This rearrangement joins TRBV9 to TRBJ2-7, with D unclear. The germline V gene encodes CDR1 SGDLS and CDR2 YYNGEE. V dropped 4 bases and J dropped 2 bases, with 13 bases sitting between them. The CDR3 length is 14 residues. The CDR3 bases are TGTGCCAGCAGCCCCGCCGGCAGCCCCTACGAGCAGTACTTC. This codes for CASSPAGSPYEQYF.

The rearrangement joins TRBV4-2 to TRBJ2-5; weak D call: TRBD2 (5 bases). V lost 1 base to trimming and J lost 1 base, with 19 bases between them. The CDR3 loop spans 18 amino acids. The germline V gene encodes CDR1 LGHNA and CDR2 YNFKEQ. The CDR3 loop is CASSQVPLPSLAQETQYF. DNA of the CDR3: TGTGCCAGCAGCCAAGTTCCCCTACCGTCGCTAGCCCAAGAGACCCAGTACTTC.

This clonotype was recorded a few times. V usage is TRBV28 and J usage is TRBJ2-7, with D possibly TRBD2 on 5 matching bases. The V and J ends lost 6 bases and 2 bases respectively, with 17 bases between them. CDR1 is MDHEN, CDR2 SYDVKM, per germline. CDR3 size: 15 residues. CDR3 region: CASSPGWSGTYEQYF. CDR3 in DNA: TGTGCCAGCAGCCCGGGGTGGTCTGGGACCTACGAGCAGTACTTC.

The V call is TRBV29-1, the J call TRBJ1-5; a possible D gene is TRBD1 (5 bases). The CDR3 has 14 residues. The V gene lost 7 bases and the J gene lost 0 bases, with 13 bases spanning the gap. Germline assignment: CDR1 SQVTM and CDR2 ANQGSEA. CDR3 region: CSAMTDNSNQPQHF. The CDR3 region has the DNA TGCAGCGCCATGACAGATAATAGCAATCAGCCCCAGCATTTT.

This clonotype was seen a handful of times. This sequence joins TRBV6-6 and TRBJ1-4; TRBD1 agrees at 8 bases. V was clipped by 6 bases and J by 6 bases; unmatched bases: 6. There are 14 residues in the CDR3. The germline V gene has CDR1 MNHNY and CDR2 SVGAGI (reference sequence). The CDR3 nucleotides read TGTGCCAGCAGACAGGGGGGCTTGGATGAAAAACTGTTTTTT. Translated, it gives CASRQGGLDEKLFF.

This clonotype was counted only a few times. V usage is TRBV12-3 or TRBV12-4 and J usage is TRBJ1-1; D perhaps matches TRBD1 (5 bases). V gave up 6 bases and J gave up 5 bases, with 10 bases separating them. The CDR3 has 12 amino acids. CDR3 region: CASRGGRTEAFF. The CDR3 DNA follows: TGTGCCAGCAGGGGGGGAAGAACTGAAGCTTTCTTT.

This clonotype was observed at least ten times. J is TRBJ2-5 and V is TRBV3-1; no reliable D call. This CDR3 has 13 amino acids. Germline-derived CDR1 and CDR2 are LGHDT and YNNKEL (reference sequence). Trimming cost V 3 bases and J 5 bases, with 10 bases left between them. The DNA of the CDR3 is TGTGCCAGCAGCCATGGTGTTCGGGAGACCCAGTACTTC. Encoded protein: CASSHGVRETQYF.

The V and J genes are TRBV5-5 and TRBJ1-4, with D perhaps matching TRBD1 (5 bases). Germline V gene data show CDR1 as SGHKS and CDR2 as YYEKEE (reference sequence). The CDR3 has 16 residues. The germline V and J ends were trimmed by 5 bases and 3 bases, with 17 bases remaining between them. CDR3 DNA: TGTGCCAGCAGTTTCGGGGACCTCGGCCCTAATGAAAAACTGTTTTTT. Translated, it gives CASSFGDLGPNEKLFF.

This clonotype was seen only a few times. J is TRBJ1-5 and V is TRBV7-2; unclear D gene. The ends were cut back, 5 bases at V and 0 bases at J, with 5 bases in the middle. The CDR3 covers 13 residues. Germline values: CDR1 SGHTA, CDR2 FQGNSA. The CDR3 here is CASSPLSNQPQHF. For the CDR3, the DNA is TGTGCCAGCAGCCCCCTTAGCAATCAGCCCCAGCATTTT.

This clonotype was detected only a few times. The chain recombines TRBV7-8 with TRBJ1-1; the D is unclear. CDR3 length: 15 amino acids. The germline V gene has CDR1 SGHVS and CDR2 FQNEAQ. V lost 5 bases, J lost 0 bases, and 13 bases lay in between. CDR3 coding DNA: TGTGCCAGCAGCCCGGGATCGGGAGTGAACACTGAAGCTTTCTTT. It translates to CASSPGSGVNTEAFF.

The V call is TRBV24-1, the J call TRBJ2-1, with 8 bases fitting TRBD1. Germline V lookup: CDR1 KGHDR, CDR2 SFDVKD. The CDR3 covers 15 residues. Germline trimming cut 7 bases from V and 4 bases from J; bases unmatched to any gene: 8. The CDR3 sequence: CATSPGTGEYNEQFF. Here the CDR3 DNA reads TGTGCCACCAGCCCCGGGACAGGAGAATACAATGAGCAGTTCTTC.

This clonotype was observed a few times. This chain connects TRBV15 to TRBJ1-2, with 7 bases matching TRBD1. With 0 bases clipped from V and 9 bases from J, the junction kept 4 bases outside the gene matches. The CDR3 sequence is 13 residues long. Germline V gives CDR1 LNHNV, CDR2 YYDKDF (reference sequence). The CDR3 bases are TGTGCCACCAGCAGAGAGACAGGGATTAGCTACACCTTC. This encodes CATSRETGISYTF.

This chain joins TRBV4-3 and TRBJ2-3; TRBD2 matches at 8 bases. V was pared by 4 bases and J by 2 bases, with 5 bases of the junction left unmatched. The CDR3 runs 15 residues. From germline, CDR1 is LGHNA and CDR2 YSLEER. This chain's CDR3 is CASSRERGYTDTQYF. CDR3 nucleotides: TGCGCCAGCAGCCGAGAGCGGGGGTACACAGATACGCAGTATTTT.

V is TRBV28 and J is TRBJ1-4; no firm D call. The V gene lost 11 bases and the J gene lost 7 bases, with 14 bases spanning the gap. CDR3 length equals 12 residues. Germline lookup yields CDR1 MDHEN and CDR2 SYDVKM. The CDR3 DNA is TGTGCCTCCGAGGAGGGAGGTGAAAAACTGTTTTTT. It yields the protein CASEEGGEKLFF.

This clonotype was detected ten times or more. The rearrangement links TRBV7-9 to TRBJ2-1, with 8 bases identical to TRBD1. This CDR3 contains 16 residues. Germline-derived CDR1 and CDR2 are SEHNR and FQNEAQ (reference sequence). With V trimmed by 1 base and J by 1 base, 3 bases remained unmatched. The CDR3 sequence is CASSLGTGGSYNEQFF. The CDR3, as DNA: TGTGCCAGCAGCTTAGGCACAGGGGGATCCTACAATGAGCAGTTCTTC.

The chain carries TRBV20-1 and TRBJ2-1; D possibly corresponds to TRBD1 (5 bases). The V end was cut by 1 base, the J end by 6 bases, with 10 bases between. Germline CDR1 reads DFQATT; CDR2 reads SNEGSKA (reference sequence). CDR3 length: 13 residues. DNA for the CDR3: TGCAGTGCTAGAGTGGGGCCGCTCAATGAGCAGTTCTTC. It translates to CSARVGPLNEQFF.

The chain carries TRBV29-1 and TRBJ2-7; D possibly corresponds to TRBD2 (6 bases). Germline assignment: CDR1 SQVTM and CDR2 ANQGSEA. The V and J ends lost 5 bases and 5 bases respectively, with 16 bases between them. This CDR3 region has 13 residues. The DNA of the CDR3 is TGCAGCGTTTTAGGGGCGGGAAGGAACGAGCAGTACTTC. It translates to CSVLGAGRNEQYF.

The chain employs TRBV20-1 and TRBJ2-2; TRBD2 matches at 9 bases. Germline loops: CDR1 DFQATT, CDR2 SNEGSKA (reference sequence). This CDR3 comprises 14 residues. V shed 3 bases and J 4 bases; nucleotides not matched to a gene: 3. CDR3 region: CSASKAGGTGELFF. CDR3 DNA: TGCAGTGCTAGTAAAGCGGGGGGCACCGGGGAGCTGTTTTTT.